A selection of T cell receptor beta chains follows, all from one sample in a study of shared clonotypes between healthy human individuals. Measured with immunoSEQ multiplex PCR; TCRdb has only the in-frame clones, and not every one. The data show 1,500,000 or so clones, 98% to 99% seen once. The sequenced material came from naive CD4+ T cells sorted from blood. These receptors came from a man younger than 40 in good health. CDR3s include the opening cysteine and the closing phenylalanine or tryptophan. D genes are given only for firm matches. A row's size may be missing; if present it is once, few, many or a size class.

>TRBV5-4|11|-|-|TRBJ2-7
CASSSTYEQYF
TGTGCCAGCAGCTCCACATACGAGCAGTACTTC
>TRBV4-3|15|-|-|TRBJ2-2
CASSQGLGLTGELFF
TGCGCCAGCAGCCAGGGACTCGGCCTAACCGGGGAGCTGTTTTTT
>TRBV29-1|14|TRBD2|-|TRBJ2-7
CSVTPTSGSHEQYF
TGCAGCGTAACTCCGACTAGCGGGAGCCACGAGCAGTACTTC
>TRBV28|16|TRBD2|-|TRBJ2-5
CASSWPGLAVLETQYF
TGTGCCAGCAGTTGGCCGGGACTAGCGGTTCTAGAGACCCAGTACTTC
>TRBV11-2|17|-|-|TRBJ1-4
CASSFFRSSATNEKLFF
TGTGCCAGCAGCTTTTTCAGATCGAGTGCAACTAATGAAAAACTGTTTTTT
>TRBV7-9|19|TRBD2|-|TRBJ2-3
CASSPWGSAGGVFGDTQYF
TGTGCCAGCAGCCCCTGGGGTTCAGCGGGAGGAGTGTTTGGAGATACGCAGTATTTT
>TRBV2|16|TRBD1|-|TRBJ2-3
CASSAGQGAPTDTQYF
TGTGCCAGCAGTGCGGGACAGGGGGCTCCCACAGATACGCAGTATTTT
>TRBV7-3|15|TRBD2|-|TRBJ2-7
CASSPTSGSTYEQYF
TGTGCCAGCAGCCCGACTAGCGGGAGTACCTACGAGCAGTACTTC
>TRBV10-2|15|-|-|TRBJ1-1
CASSESGRGSTEAFF
TGCGCCAGCAGTGAGTCAGGCAGGGGCTCCACTGAAGCTTTCTTT
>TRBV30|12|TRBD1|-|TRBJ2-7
CAWTAGGSEQYF
TGTGCCTGGACTGCAGGGGGTAGTGAGCAGTACTTC
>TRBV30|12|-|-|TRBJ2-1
CAWSLGTNEQFF
TGTGCCTGGAGTCTTGGAACCAATGAGCAGTTCTTC
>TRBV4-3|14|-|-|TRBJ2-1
CASSQERQRAEQFF
TGCGCCAGCAGCCAAGAGCGACAGAGGGCTGAGCAGTTCTTC
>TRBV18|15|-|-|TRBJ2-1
CASSPPSRVFNEQFF
TGTGCCAGCTCACCACCTTCACGGGTCTTCAATGAGCAGTTCTTC
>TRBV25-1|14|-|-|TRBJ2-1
CASSELGKHNEQFF
TGTGCCAGCAGTGAATTGGGTAAACACAATGAGCAGTTCTTC
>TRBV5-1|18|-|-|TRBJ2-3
CASSLRVTPAASTDTQYF
TGCGCCAGCAGCTTGAGGGTGACCCCCGCGGCAAGCACAGATACGCAGTATTTT
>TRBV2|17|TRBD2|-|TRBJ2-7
CASSAGTSGSIPYEQYF
TGTGCCAGCAGCGCGGGGACTAGCGGGAGTATCCCCTACGAGCAGTACTTC
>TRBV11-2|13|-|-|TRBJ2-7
CASSFRRSYEQYF
TGTGCCAGCAGCTTTCGGAGATCCTACGAGCAGTACTTC
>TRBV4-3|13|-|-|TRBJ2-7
CASSQAGTPPEYF
TGCGCCAGCAGCCAAGCCGGGACGCCACCGGAGTACTTC
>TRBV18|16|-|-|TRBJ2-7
CASSPLAVGGSYEQYF
TGTGCCAGCTCACCACTAGCCGTCGGGGGTTCCTACGAGCAGTACTTC
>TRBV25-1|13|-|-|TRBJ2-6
CASSEIPANVLTF
TGTGCCAGCAGTGAGATACCGGCCAACGTCCTGACTTTC
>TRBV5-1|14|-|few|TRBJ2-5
CASSLVAGSETQYF
TGCGCCAGCAGCTTGGTCGCGGGGAGTGAGACCCAGTACTTC
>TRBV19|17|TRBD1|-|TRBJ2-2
CASSIGTGGANTGELFF
TGTGCCAGTAGTATTGGGACAGGGGGCGCGAACACCGGGGAGCTGTTTTTT
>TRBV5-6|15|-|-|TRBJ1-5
CASTYGVYSNQPQHF
TGTGCCAGCACATATGGAGTTTATAGCAATCAGCCCCAGCATTTT
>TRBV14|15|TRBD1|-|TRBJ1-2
CASSLSHGTGIGYTF
TGTGCCAGCAGCCTTAGCCACGGGACAGGGATCGGCTACACCTTC
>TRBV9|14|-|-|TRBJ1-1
CASSVAGMNTEAFF
TGTGCCAGCAGCGTAGCCGGCATGAACACTGAAGCTTTCTTT
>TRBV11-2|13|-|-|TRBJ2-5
CASSLGISQTQYF
TGTGCCAGCAGCTTAGGTATTAGCCAGACCCAGTACTTC
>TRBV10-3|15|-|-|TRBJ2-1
CAIDIGGPGYNEQFF
TGTGCCATCGATATCGGAGGGCCGGGTTACAATGAGCAGTTCTTC
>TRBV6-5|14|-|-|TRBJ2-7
CATAPGSGTYEQYF
TGTGCCACCGCCCCCGGGAGTGGTACTTACGAGCAGTACTTC
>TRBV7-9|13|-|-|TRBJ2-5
CASSLITQETQYF
TGTGCCAGCAGCTTGATAACTCAAGAGACCCAGTACTTC
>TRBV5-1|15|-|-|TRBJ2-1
CASSLAPQPNNEQFF
TGCGCCAGCAGCTTGGCGCCGCAGCCGAACAATGAGCAGTTCTTC
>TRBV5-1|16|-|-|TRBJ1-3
CASSLGTATMGNTIYF
TGCGCCAGCAGCTTGGGGACAGCGACGATGGGAAACACCATATATTTT
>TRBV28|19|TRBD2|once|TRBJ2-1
CASSFGTSGSPSSYNEQFF
TGTGCCAGCAGTTTTGGGACTAGCGGGAGCCCCAGCTCCTACAATGAGCAGTTCTTC
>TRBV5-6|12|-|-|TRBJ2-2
CASSFFVGELFF
TGTGCCAGCAGCTTTTTTGTCGGGGAGCTGTTTTTT
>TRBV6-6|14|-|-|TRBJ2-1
CASSYPLARNEQFF
TGTGCCAGCAGTTACCCTTTAGCGCGGAATGAGCAGTTCTTC
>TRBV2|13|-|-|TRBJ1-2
CASSTDSLYGYTF
TGTGCCAGCAGTACCGACAGTCTCTATGGCTACACCTTC
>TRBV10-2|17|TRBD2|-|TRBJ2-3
CASSESILAGEPDTQYF
TGCGCCAGCAGTGAGTCGATCCTAGCGGGAGAACCAGATACGCAGTATTTT
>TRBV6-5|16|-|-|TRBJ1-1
CASSYSWATGNTEAFF
TGTGCCAGCAGTTACTCCTGGGCTACAGGCAACACTGAAGCTTTCTTT
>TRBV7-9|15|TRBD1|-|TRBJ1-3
CASSFWDRAGNTIYF
TGTGCCAGCAGCTTCTGGGACAGGGCTGGAAACACCATATATTTT
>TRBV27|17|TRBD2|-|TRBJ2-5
CASRSGPTSVFAETQYF
TGTGCCAGCAGATCGGGCCCGACTAGCGTGTTCGCAGAGACCCAGTACTTC
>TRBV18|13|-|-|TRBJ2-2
CASSPFGPGELFF
TGTGCCAGCTCACCATTCGGACCCGGGGAGCTGTTTTTT
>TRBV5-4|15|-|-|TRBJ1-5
CASTLGPNSNQPQHF
TGTGCCAGCACCCTGGGACCGAATAGCAATCAGCCCCAGCATTTT
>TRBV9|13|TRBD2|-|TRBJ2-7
CASAGGPGYEQYF
TGTGCCAGCGCGGGAGGGCCGGGATACGAGCAGTACTTC
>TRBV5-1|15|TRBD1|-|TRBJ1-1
CASSPRDSTRVAAFF
TGCGCCAGCAGCCCACGGGACAGTACAAGGGTTGCAGCTTTCTTT
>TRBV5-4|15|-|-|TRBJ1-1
CASSLLYGVNTEAFF
TGTGCCAGCAGCTTGTTGTATGGGGTTAACACTGAAGCTTTCTTT
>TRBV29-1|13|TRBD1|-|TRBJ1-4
CSVGTGGSRELFF
TGCAGCGTGGGGACAGGGGGGTCTAGAGAACTGTTTTTT
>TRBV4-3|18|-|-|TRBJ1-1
CASSQLLNRPGLVTEAFF
TGCGCCAGCAGCCAATTATTGAATCGTCCAGGGTTGGTCACTGAAGCTTTCTTT
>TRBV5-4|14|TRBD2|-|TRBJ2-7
CASSSSGRAYEQYF
TGTGCCAGCAGCTCTAGCGGGAGGGCCTACGAGCAGTACTTC
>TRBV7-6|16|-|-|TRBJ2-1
CASSSGQPNSYNEQFF
TGTGCCAGCAGTTCTGGACAGCCTAACTCCTACAATGAGCAGTTCTTC
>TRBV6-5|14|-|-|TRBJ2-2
CASKRLADTGELFF
TGTGCCAGCAAAAGACTTGCAGACACCGGGGAGCTGTTTTTT
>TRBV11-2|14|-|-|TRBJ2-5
CASSSGTIGETQYF
TGTGCCAGCAGCTCCGGGACAATTGGGGAGACCCAGTACTTC
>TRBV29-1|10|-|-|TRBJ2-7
CSVIQGGQYF
TGCAGCGTTATACAAGGCGGGCAGTACTTC
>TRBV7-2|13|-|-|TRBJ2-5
CASSSRVLETQYF
TGTGCCAGCAGCTCCCGGGTCCTGGAGACCCAGTACTTC
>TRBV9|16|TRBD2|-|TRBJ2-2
CASSVVPSGNTGELFF
TGTGCCAGCAGCGTAGTTCCTAGCGGAAACACCGGGGAGCTGTTTTTT